The rows below give T cell receptor beta chains drawn from one sample of a study of blood T cell repertoires in COVID-19. Some clones are missing from TCRdb's copy, which holds only in-frame ones; the method was immunoSEQ multiplex PCR. The table has hundreds of thousands of clones, 80% to 90% seen once; the top ten hold about 6%. Sequences were obtained from peripheral blood. Receptors originate from a man older than 75 with acute or convalescent COVID-19. Both conserved end residues are part of each CDR3. Each record gives: CDR3 length, V gene, J gene, CDR3 protein.

cdr3_length: 16; v_call: TRBV27; j_call: TRBJ1-4; cdr3_aa: CASSFGRQGDNEKLFF
cdr3_length: 15; v_call: TRBV3-1/TRBV3-2; j_call: TRBJ1-5; cdr3_aa: CASSQSYRSNQPQHF
cdr3_length: 14; v_call: TRBV7-2; j_call: TRBJ2-2; cdr3_aa: CASSQDRERGELFF
cdr3_length: 14; v_call: TRBV4-1; j_call: TRBJ2-5; cdr3_aa: CASSSRTGQETQYF
cdr3_length: 16; v_call: TRBV7-6; j_call: TRBJ2-1; cdr3_aa: CASSPRLVREGSEQFF
cdr3_length: 18; v_call: TRBV18; j_call: TRBJ2-3; cdr3_aa: CASSPGAGGPGGRSTQYF
cdr3_length: 14; v_call: TRBV19; j_call: TRBJ1-3; cdr3_aa: CASSVTGIGNTIYF
cdr3_length: 12; v_call: TRBV6-5; j_call: TRBJ2-1; cdr3_aa: CASSPLGGEQFF
cdr3_length: 16; v_call: TRBV7-9; j_call: TRBJ2-5; cdr3_aa: CASSPDGTVYQETQYF
cdr3_length: 15; v_call: TRBV24-1; j_call: TRBJ2-5; cdr3_aa: CATSDHRDNQETQYF
cdr3_length: 12; v_call: TRBV2; j_call: TRBJ2-3; cdr3_aa: CASSVGTDTQYF
cdr3_length: 16; v_call: TRBV5-1; j_call: TRBJ1-1; cdr3_aa: CASSLWPPGVNTEAFF
cdr3_length: 13; v_call: TRBV7-2; j_call: TRBJ2-5; cdr3_aa: CASSVDREQTQYF
cdr3_length: 21; v_call: TRBV5-1; j_call: TRBJ2-2; cdr3_aa: CASKEGQTSLRIRSNTGELFF
cdr3_length: 16; v_call: TRBV21-1; j_call: TRBJ2-7; cdr3_aa: CASRNDGGKSSYEQYF
cdr3_length: 15; v_call: TRBV18; j_call: TRBJ2-2; cdr3_aa: CASSPRRDGPGELFF
cdr3_length: 16; v_call: TRBV30; j_call: TRBJ1-3; cdr3_aa: CAWSPPLGRSGNTIYF
cdr3_length: 14; v_call: TRBV7-9; j_call: TRBJ2-5; cdr3_aa: CASSPTSGRETQYF
cdr3_length: 13; v_call: TRBV3-1/TRBV3-2; j_call: TRBJ1-5; cdr3_aa: CASSQSSGQPQHF
cdr3_length: 15; v_call: TRBV2; j_call: TRBJ2-1; cdr3_aa: CASRFSGSSYNEQFF
cdr3_length: 17; v_call: TRBV5-5; j_call: TRBJ1-5; cdr3_aa: CASSLANTGYGNQPQHF
cdr3_length: 13; v_call: TRBV19; j_call: TRBJ1-4; cdr3_aa: CASSIDSGKKLFF
cdr3_length: 16; v_call: TRBV5-1; j_call: TRBJ2-6; cdr3_aa: CASMGTGVSGANVLTF
cdr3_length: 15; v_call: TRBV18; j_call: TRBJ1-2; cdr3_aa: CASSTGSGQGSGYTF
cdr3_length: 18; v_call: TRBV19; j_call: TRBJ2-6; cdr3_aa: CASSTFVTGSSGANVLTF
cdr3_length: 15; v_call: TRBV3-1/TRBV3-2; j_call: TRBJ1-1; cdr3_aa: CASSQAAGVKTEAFF
cdr3_length: 15; v_call: TRBV5-8; j_call: TRBJ2-1; cdr3_aa: CASSSPRSSYNEQFF
cdr3_length: 14; v_call: TRBV29-1; j_call: TRBJ1-2; cdr3_aa: CSVEGRGSGGGYTF
cdr3_length: 16; v_call: TRBV19; j_call: TRBJ2-6; cdr3_aa: CASSPTGGAGANVLTF
cdr3_length: 14; v_call: TRBV7-2; j_call: TRBJ1-1; cdr3_aa: CASSLARPGQEAFF
cdr3_length: 13; v_call: TRBV24-1; j_call: TRBJ1-2; cdr3_aa: CATSDNRNYGYTF
cdr3_length: 14; v_call: TRBV10-3; j_call: TRBJ2-2; cdr3_aa: CAISDREGTGELFF
cdr3_length: 12; v_call: TRBV7-9; j_call: TRBJ1-1; cdr3_aa: CASTFNRDRAFF
cdr3_length: 16; v_call: TRBV19; j_call: TRBJ2-5; cdr3_aa: CASSIGGSGVYETQYF
cdr3_length: 16; v_call: TRBV9; j_call: TRBJ2-3; cdr3_aa: CASSPGAGGTTDTQYF
cdr3_length: 18; v_call: TRBV11-3; j_call: TRBJ1-3; cdr3_aa: CASSSRTGVALSGNTIYF
cdr3_length: 14; v_call: TRBV27; j_call: TRBJ2-2; cdr3_aa: CASSPGGPPGELFF
cdr3_length: 13; v_call: TRBV2; j_call: TRBJ1-3; cdr3_aa: CASSEGPGNTIYF
cdr3_length: 15; v_call: TRBV7-6; j_call: TRBJ2-1; cdr3_aa: CASSNGLAGVTEQFF
cdr3_length: 13; v_call: TRBV29-1; j_call: TRBJ2-7; cdr3_aa: CSVEDPQNYEQYF
cdr3_length: 15; v_call: TRBV27; j_call: TRBJ1-3; cdr3_aa: CASSPTGLSGNTIYF
cdr3_length: 13; v_call: TRBV6-2/TRBV6-3; j_call: TRBJ2-1; cdr3_aa: CASSPALRNEQFF
cdr3_length: 15; v_call: TRBV6-5; j_call: TRBJ2-7; cdr3_aa: CASRDDRLSSYEQYF
cdr3_length: 16; v_call: TRBV7-9; j_call: TRBJ2-1; cdr3_aa: CASSPPSLPPGNEQFF
cdr3_length: 13; v_call: TRBV29-1; j_call: TRBJ1-5; cdr3_aa: CSAKLTGDQPQHF
cdr3_length: 13; v_call: TRBV14; j_call: TRBJ1-6; cdr3_aa: CASSLTYNSPLHF
cdr3_length: 13; v_call: TRBV7-2; j_call: TRBJ2-5; cdr3_aa: CASSFVYLETQYF
cdr3_length: 16; v_call: TRBV18; j_call: TRBJ2-1; cdr3_aa: CASSPPGRAGGSEQFF
cdr3_length: 13; v_call: TRBV7-8; j_call: TRBJ2-3; cdr3_aa: CASSLSSQDTQYF